This T cell receptor beta chain was recovered during a study of T-cell reconstitution after alpha-beta-depleted transplantation in children. Overall study results and limits: Recipient T cells and thymic progenitors that survived were the source of the high TCRbeta diversity seen at day 60 in some patients.

CDR3 length: 16 amino acids. Germline V gives CDR1 SGHTA, CDR2 FQGNSA. Germline trimming cut 5 bases from V and 4 bases from J; bases unmatched to any gene: 7. During its preparation, the TCRbeta library received unique molecular identifiers. TCRdb reanalysed the PCR reads using MiXCR and keeps one entry per CDR3 protein. The sample has 780,000 or so distinct CDR3 sequences, approximately 15% seen once; the top ten hold approximately 5%. Concerning this clonotype: Its antigen remains unknown.

The rearrangement uses TRBV7-2 and TRBJ2-1; 11 bases fit TRBD2. The sample here was PBMCs, mostly from graft donor cells, taken 360 days after TCRalphabeta/CD19-depleted stem cell transplant. This clonotype was sampled from a male patient younger than 18 who had a stem cell transplant for acute lymphoblastic leukemia, so the T cells may come from the graft donor. The CDR3, as DNA: TGTGCCAGCAGCCCTTTAGCGGGGGGGGCGTACAATGAGCAGTTCTTC. As protein: CASSPLAGGAYNEQFF.